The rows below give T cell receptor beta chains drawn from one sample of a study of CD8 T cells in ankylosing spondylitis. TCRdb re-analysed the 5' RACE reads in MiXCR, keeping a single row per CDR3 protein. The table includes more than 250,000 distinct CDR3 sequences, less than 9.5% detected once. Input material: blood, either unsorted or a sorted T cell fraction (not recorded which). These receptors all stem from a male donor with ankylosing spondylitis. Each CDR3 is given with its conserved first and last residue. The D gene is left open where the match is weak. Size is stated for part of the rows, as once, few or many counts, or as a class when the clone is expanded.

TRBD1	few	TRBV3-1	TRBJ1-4	CASSPRTGGGLNEKLFF	TGTGCCAGCAGCCCACGGACAGGGGGTGGACTTAATGAAAAACTGTTTTTT
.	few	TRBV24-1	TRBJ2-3	CATSDLISSTDTQYF	TGTGCCACCAGTGATCTGATTTCAAGCACAGATACGCAGTATTTT
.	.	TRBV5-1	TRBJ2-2	CASSPDTTGELFF	TGCGCCAGCAGCCCGGACACAACCGGGGAGCTGTTTTTT
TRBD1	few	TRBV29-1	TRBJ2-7	CSVPGTGFGEQYF	TGCAGCGTTCCCGGGACAGGGTTTGGCGAGCAGTACTTC
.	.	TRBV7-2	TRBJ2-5	CASSLGGGAGETQYF	TGTGCCAGCAGCTTAGGTGGGGGTGCGGGGGAGACCCAGTACTTC
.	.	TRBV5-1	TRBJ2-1	CASSLSPGASTNEQFF	TGCGCCAGCAGCCTCTCTCCGGGGGCCTCCACCAATGAGCAGTTCTTC
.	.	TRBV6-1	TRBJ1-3	CATHSAGNTIYF	TGTGCCACCCACAGTGCTGGAAACACCATATATTTT
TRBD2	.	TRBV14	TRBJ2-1	CASSPRRRAGVYNEQFF	TGTGCCAGCAGCCCACGTAGGAGAGCGGGAGTTTACAATGAGCAGTTCTTC
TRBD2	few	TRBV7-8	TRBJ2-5	CASSLDRAGGIQETQYF	TGTGCCAGCAGCTTAGACCGAGCGGGAGGGATACAAGAGACCCAGTACTTC
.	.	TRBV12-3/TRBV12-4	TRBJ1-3	CASSLVFSGNTIYF	TGTGCCAGCAGCCTAGTCTTCTCCGGAAACACCATATATTTT
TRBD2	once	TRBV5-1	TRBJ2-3	CASSLAGPSGGDTQYF	TGCGCCAGCAGCTTGGCGGGGCCTAGCGGAGGAGATACGCAGTATTTT
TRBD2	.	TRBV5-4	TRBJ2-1	CASSLLFGTTRGNEQFF	TGTGCCAGCAGCTTGCTATTCGGGACTACTAGGGGAAATGAGCAGTTCTTC
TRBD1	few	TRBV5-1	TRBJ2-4	CASSRTGDKNIQYF	TGCGCCAGCAGCAGGACAGGGGACAAAAACATTCAGTACTTC
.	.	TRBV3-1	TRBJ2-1	CASSQDTLPDKINEQFF	TGTGCCAGCAGCCAAGATACGCTACCGGATAAAATCAATGAGCAGTTCTTC
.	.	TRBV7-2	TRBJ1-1	CASSYEEAFF	TGTGCCAGCAGCTACGAAGAAGCTTTCTTT